This T cell receptor beta chain emerged from a study of cytomegalovirus exposure and HLA in healthy donors (dated by TCRdb to about 2017). In the study overall: An earlier analysis of roughly 500 of the donors reported about 250 Gb of sequence data and 117 million unique TCR beta sequences from about 200 million T cells. The later analysis used no new phenotypic data to find candidate immune exposures, relying instead on TCR beta sequences and their occurrence across donors. Using immunosequencing, the study profiled T cell repertoires from 500 to 800 subjects and related those repertoires to cytomegalovirus serostatus. The number of typed donors differed by locus: roughly 629-630 for A, B, C, DRB1 and DQB1; approximately 540 for DQA1; 606 for DPA1; and about 470 for DPB1. In an earlier analysis of 550 to 700 of the donors, high-throughput TCR beta sequencing was used to judge whether each TCR beta V gene segment behaved as functional or pseudogenic. In a later genetic analysis, genome-wide SNP genotypes for about 65% of the roughly 700 donors were used, and that subset was treated as a discovery cohort. Roughly 300 gigabases of sequencing data and tens of millions of unique TCR sequences were included in an early release covering several hundred HLA-typed donors. Among roughly 400 genotyped donors of the cohort, an average of around 250,000 unique TCR beta nucleotide sequences was sequenced per donor, of which about 18% were non-productive. Among the roughly 390 genotyped donors, under 90% belonged to the genetic ancestry cluster associated with self-reported Caucasian donors. Alongside the repertoire data, information on donor age, sex, ethnicity and CMV serostatus was compiled. To predict cytomegalovirus infection status, the study combined high-throughput TCR immunosequencing, statistical association of individual TCRs with disease status, and machine learning. A later analysis re-examined previously published TCR beta repertoires from several hundred donors and added high-resolution HLA genotyping to investigate patterns of TCR occurrence. A handful of DR-DQ haplotypes were handled as single units for association and clustering because linkage in the cohort was strong. The study aimed to test whether cataloging public T cell receptors could reveal signatures of past pathogen exposure. A separate validation cohort of more than 100 different subjects was used in addition to the approximately 700-subject first cohort. Class I and class II HLA loci were covered by the typing at four-digit resolution. Every repertoire in the discovery cohort had been generated on one and the same sequencing platform. Broader findings and caveats from the paper: In both the original and validation cohorts, the classifier was reported to diagnose cytomegalovirus status with high specificity and sensitivity. Some IMGT-functional V segments, including TRBV6-2 and TRBV6-3, could not be told apart with the 87-base-pair reads, so those segments were excluded. Immune exposure information for the cohort was limited to CMV serostatus. When HLA alleles, especially DR and DQ, strongly co-occurred, TCR associations were difficult to assign to individual alleles. While some public TCRs were present in many individuals, most TCR sequences turned up only very rarely across donors. Roughly uniform sequencing depth across donors was assumed in presence/absence analyses, although this assumption may not hold. In a later analysis, HLA-associated TCR beta chains showed more clonal expansion and lower generation probabilities than non-associated chains that were equally common. A further reported finding was that TCR beta sequences accurately predicted the HLA-A and HLA-B alleles for most subjects in the first cohort. Linkage disequilibrium might explain the correlated functional status among segregating V segments, but an unknown experimental factor could not be ruled out. According to a later analysis, most CMV-associated TCR beta chains appeared to be HLA-restricted, and the HLA associations seemed to be driven largely by CMV exposure. According to a later analysis, TCR association rates differed among HLA loci, with DRB1 alleles showing the most associated TCRs and HLA-C alleles showing the fewest. A few of the identified cytomegalovirus-associated TCR beta chains were confirmed in vitro to be specific for cytomegalovirus antigens. The earlier analysis of a few hundred of the donors excluded over 15 rarely observed V segments, including chromosome 9 orphons, because counts were too low. An association between a missense DCLRE1C variant and V-gene and J-gene trimming of TCR beta chains was found in a later genetic analysis and replicated in an independent cohort. The authors suggested that the approach could potentially be extended to other disease states and immunological phenotypes. The study listed 150 to 200 TCR beta chains as associated with cytomegalovirus. A later analysis associated 15,000 to 20,000 TCR beta sequences with specific HLA alleles at a false discovery rate of 0.05. In a later genetic analysis, fewer N-insertions in productive TCRs were reported among donors in an Asian-associated ancestry cluster than the 666-donor mean. A group of highly shared sequence variants was considered likely to be a technical artifact of the sequencing pipeline. In an earlier analysis of some 540 of the donors, most TCR beta V segments appeared in productive rearrangements about 90% or about 30% of the time, broadly matching IMGT annotations. According to a later analysis, parvovirus B19, influenza, CMV and Epstein-Barr virus appeared linked to several top co-occurrence clusters. Because HLA typing was unavailable for some donors at each locus, only the typed subset was used in association tests. Only TCR beta chains were sequenced in this cohort, and the absence of alpha or paired-chain data limited detectable features.

Preparation of the library involved the immunoSEQ multiplex PCR assay. The multiplex PCR relied on a mix of 60 forward primers for TCR Vbeta segments and 13 reverse primers for TCR Jbeta segments. The CDR3 region of rearranged TCR beta genes was amplified from genomic DNA with a multiplex PCR assay. The amplified TCR beta libraries were sequenced on the Illumina HiSeq System as 87-base-pair reads. As for the original processing: A later analysis counted tens of millions of unique TCR beta chains across the roughly 700 repertoires, and 10 million to 11 million of these chains were shared by at least two donors. A nearest-neighbor algorithm error-corrected the raw reads and collapsed the reads into unique sequences, merging closely related sequences to remove PCR and sequencing errors. To assign V, D and J gene segments, CDR3 sequences were aligned to IMGT reference sequences. Each retained sequence needed at least a six-nucleotide match to both a V gene segment and a J gene segment. A rearrangement was called productive if the CDR3 had no stop codons and remained in frame with V and J, and every other rearrangement was called non-productive. CDR3 was defined by IMGT convention, running from the second conserved V-encoded cysteine to the conserved J-encoded phenylalanine. In an earlier analysis of more than 550 of the donors, sequences lacking an unambiguous match to a single V gene segment were excluded. In an earlier analysis of about 590 of the donors, a V segment was called functional when productive rearrangements were above 56.7%, and segregating when the standard deviation between donors exceeded 5%. A statistical classification framework was built for diagnosing cytomegalovirus status from the catalog of TCR beta chain sequences. A later analysis assigned V and J genes by comparing TCR nucleotide sequences with IMGT/GENE-DB human TR gene sequences. In a later analysis, CDR3 sequences and most-parsimonious VDJ recombination scenarios were assigned using the TCRdist pipeline. In a later analysis, each TCR beta chain was defined by its CDR3 amino acid sequence together with its V-gene family, and reads without a unique V-gene family were excluded. In a later analysis, several hundred highly shared, low-generation-probability nucleotide sequences were removed to address suspected cross-contamination and a sequencing artifact. For each public chain, a later analysis derived a clonal expansion index from normalized ranks of inferred template counts within each repertoire. In a later analysis, generation probabilities were computed using a VDJ recombination model fitted to out-of-frame rearrangements, and the results were checked against IGoR. In a later analysis, TCR-TCR, TCR-HLA and TCR-CMV co-occurrence was scored with hypergeometric tests, and a repertoire-size bias correction was applied to TCR pairs. To estimate false discovery rates, a later analysis permuted the HLA or CMV assignments 20 times. In a later analysis, co-occurring TCRs were grouped using DBSCAN, and TCRdist sequence similarity was added for clustering within HLA-allele-positive subsets. Repertoires with fewer than 30,000 or more than 120,000 public chains were left out of co-occurrence clustering, as were a few repertoires with anomalous nucleotide sharing. In TCRdb, the immuneACCESS table is reduced to in-frame sequences with V and J assigned. These tables do not hold every clone; where another copy was compared, an unresolved V gene accounts for under half, and the others remain unexplained. V and J calls and clone size are those listed in that table; D and trimming were worked out from the DNA. The sample has 150,000 to 200,000 clones on record, around 80% of them singletons. The top ten clonotypes cover around 1.4% of the sample.

In total, approximately 610 healthy bone marrow donors made up the cohort. All cohort members were sampled while nominally healthy, although unrecorded immune exposures were likely present. The donor tested CMV seropositive and was one of the 289 seropositive cohort members. Every donor gave a peripheral blood sample, and the peripheral blood mononuclear cells from that sample were used for TCR beta sequencing. The Qiagen DNeasy Blood Extraction Kit was used to extract genomic DNA from the blood cell samples. With regard to this clone: This clone's antigen is unknown. The input lacks base qualities; no much larger clone sits a single base away.

From its cysteine to its phenylalanine, the CDR3 spans 17 amino acids. Of all the DNA, just the CDR3 is kept, 51 bases in frame from base 1. Via the germline V gene, CDR1 is LGHNA and CDR2 YNFKEQ. V is trimmed back by 2 bases and J by 4 bases, and the junction contains 8 bases that no gene match accounts for. The specimen was PBMCs. This receptor was taken from a girl between 10 and 17 years old in good health and CMV-seropositive. The chain links TRBV4-2 with TRBJ2-2, with TRBD2 identical over 9 junction bases. The sequenced DNA: TGTGCCAGCAGCCAAACTGGTCGCGGGAGGGCCACCGGGGAGCTGTTTTTT. Its amino acids are CASSQTGRGRATGELFF.